One and the same sample provided the 10 T cell receptor beta chains below, sequenced in a study of CXCR3-negative and CXCR3-positive naive CD8 T cells. Via 5' RACE with UMI labels, TRB cDNA libraries were prepared. Using the 5' RACE reads, TCRdb records one entry per CDR3 protein without DNA. This repertoire includes some 130,000 distinct CDR3 sequences. Sequencing input: naive CXCR3- CD8+ T cells from blood. Documented subset: CD45RO-CCR7+CD27+CD95- naive CD8+ T cells lacking CXCR3 (TNR3-). The origin of the receptors is a human donor in good health. Some clones in this sample may be carry-over from other donors' samples.

The V gene is TRBV2, the J gene TRBJ1-2; TCRdb lists TRBD1, though no DNA is available to test this call. The germline gives CDR1 SNHLY, CDR2 FYNNEI. CDR3 length: 15 residues. CDR3 in amino acids: CASRTGTGRFYGYTF.

V usage is TRBV9 and J usage is TRBJ1-1; the TRBD1 assignment by TCRdb is unverifiable without DNA. This CDR3 comprises 15 residues. CDR1 and CDR2 from the germline V gene are SGDLS and YYNGEE. The CDR3 spells CASSASTGQGTEAFF.

This sequence joins TRBV5-1 and TRBJ1-1; TCRdb proposes TRBD1, but this gene call is untestable without DNA. Germline CDR1 is SGHRS and CDR2 is YFSETQ. The CDR3 totals 14 residues. CDR3 region: CASSPGQVERGAFF.

The CDR3 protein is CASSLIQGAPTEAFF. V is TRBV7-6 and J is TRBJ1-1; absent DNA, TCRdb's TRBD1 call cannot be checked. CDR1 and CDR2 (germline): SGHVS, FNYEAQ. This CDR3 spans 15 amino acids. The full variable domain, rest sourced from reference TRBV7-6 and TRBJ1-1, is GAGVSQSPRYKVTKRGQDVALRCDPISGHVSLYWYRQALGQGPEFLTYFNYEAQQDKSGLPNDRFSAERPEGSISTLTIQRTEQRDSAMYRCASSLIQGAPTEAFFGQGTRLTVV.

V is TRBV7-9 and J is TRBJ2-2; without DNA, the TCRdb call of TRBD1 cannot be checked. Germline-derived CDR1 and CDR2 are SEHNR and FQNEAQ (reference sequence). This CDR3 comprises 15 residues. CDR3 loop: CASSHPAANTGELFF. Together with reference TRBV7-9 and TRBJ2-2, the CDR3 gives the full variable domain: DTGVSQNPRHKITKRGQNVTFRCDPISEHNRLYWYRQTLGQGPEFLTYFQNEAQLEKSRLLSDRFSAERPKGSFSTLEIQRTEQGDSAMYLCASSHPAANTGELFFGEGSRLTVL.

The chain employs TRBV11-2 and TRBJ2-7. Germline V gene sequence: CDR1 SGHAT, CDR2 FQNNGV. This CDR3 is built from 14 residues. CDR3 region: CASSLGRLPYEQYF.

The chain links TRBV10-3 to TRBJ1-2. Germline values: CDR1 ENHRY, CDR2 SYGVKD. This CDR3 has 15 amino acids. CDR3 amino acids: CAVSEPSLEAVGYTF.

J is TRBJ2-7 and V is TRBV29-1; TCRdb lists TRBD2, though no DNA is available to test this call. CDR1 and CDR2 (germline): SQVTM, ANQGSEA. The CDR3 is 18 amino acids. The CDR3 sequence is CSVELGQRVGVPSYEQYF.

This sequence joins TRBV19 and TRBJ2-3; the D gene TCRdb calls, TRBD2, cannot be checked with no DNA. Germline CDR1 is LNHDA and CDR2 is SQIVND (reference sequence). There are 16 residues in the CDR3. The CDR3 region is CASSMGTSGPTDTQYF.

V gene TRBV6-2 or TRBV6-3 combines with J gene TRBJ2-7. CDR3 size: 15 residues. From germline, CDR1 is MNHEY and CDR2 SVGEGT. CDR3 amino acids: CASSYGTGGAYEQYF.